This paragraph covers one TCR beta chain sequence. This record belongs to a study of T cells in Graves' hyperthyroidism and ophthalmopathy. From RNA transcripts, TCR beta CDR3 regions were amplified. The HTBI primer set served for first-round RT-PCR of the TCR CDR3. TCRdb redid the calling of the multiplex PCR reads with MiXCR, one entry per CDR3 protein. The table shows approximately 590,000 distinct CDR3 sequences, with approximately 14% occurring only once. The CDR3 sequence is 15 residues long. Germline CDR1 is LGHNA and CDR2 is YSLEER. V dropped 0 bases and J dropped 1 base, with 10 bases sitting between them.

The sequence derives from a woman in her 30s with Graves' hyperthyroidism. The chain joins TRBV4-3 to TRBJ2-7, with D perhaps TRBD2 (6 bases). The sample was blood. The CDR3: CASSQDGGKSYEQYF. CDR3 coding DNA: TGCGCCAGCAGCCAAGATGGGGGGAAGTCCTACGAGCAGTACTTC.